The 30 T cell receptor beta chains given below trace back to one sample, sequenced in a study of T cell responses to AZD1222 COVID-19 vaccine. Measured with immunoSEQ multiplex PCR; TCRdb has only the in-frame clones, and not every one. The sample records approximately 160,000 clones, around 91% being singletons. The source was peripheral blood, collected on day 0 of AZD1222 vaccination. The receptors here all came from an adult in good health.

The chain carries TRBV5-1 and TRBJ2-2; 13 nucleotides line up with TRBD2. CDR3 size: 16 residues. J was trimmed by 0 bases and V by 9 bases; bases with no gene match: 5. Per the germline V gene, CDR1 is SGHRS and CDR2 is YFSETQ. CDR3: CATQTSGRPNTGELFF. The DNA of the CDR3 is TGCGCCACCCAGACTAGCGGGAGGCCGAACACCGGGGAGCTGTTTTTT. The full variable domain, its missing parts supplied by reference TRBV5-1 and TRBJ2-2, is KAGVTQTPRYLIKTRGQQVTLSCSPISGHRSVSWYQQTPGQGLQFLFEYFSETQRNKGNFPGRFSGRQFSNSRSEMNVSTLELGDSALYLCATQTSGRPNTGELFFGEGSRLTVL.

CDR3 region: CSVRTRMEQYF. The CDR3, as DNA: TGCAGCGTTCGGACACGGATGGAGCAGTACTTC. V is TRBV29-1 and J is TRBJ2-7, with D perhaps TRBD1 (5 bases). The CDR3 runs 11 residues. CDR1 and CDR2 from the germline V gene are SQVTM and ANQGSEA. The V and J ends lost 5 bases and 7 bases respectively, with 12 bases between them.

The chain recombines TRBV7-6 with TRBJ2-4; TRBD1 matches 8 bases. Germline-derived CDR1 and CDR2 are SGHVS and FNYEAQ. The CDR3 has 16 amino acids. V trimming: 5 bases; J trimming: 4 bases; junction bases outside the gene matches: 10. DNA for the CDR3: TGTGCCAGCAGCCCTGTTCCGACAGGGGATAAAAACATTCAGTACTTC. As protein: CASSPVPTGDKNIQYF.

A note on this clone: At one boundary the junction diverges from the germline segment, which might be a read error. The rearrangement uses TRBV7-7 and TRBJ2-5; no definite D call. Germline V CDR1 and CDR2: SSHAT, FNYEAQ (reference sequence). The CDR3 runs 16 residues. CDR3 amino acids: CASSLVAGTAQETQYF. Here the CDR3 DNA reads TGTGCTAGCAGCTTAGTGGCTGGTACAGCCCAAGAGACCCAGTACTTC.

The chain employs TRBV28 and TRBJ1-6; 8 bases fit TRBD1. Germline assignment: CDR1 MDHEN and CDR2 SYDVKM. CDR3 length: 21 residues. The junction had 21 bases not matched to a gene; V was cut back by 3 bases and J by 5 bases. This CDR3 reads CASSFWGWGQGAHRDNSPLHF. The CDR3 coding sequence is TGTGCCAGCAGTTTTTGGGGTTGGGGCCAGGGGGCTCATCGGGATAATTCACCCCTCCACTTT. Looking up the rest from reference TRBV28 and TRBJ1-6 gives the full variable domain: DVKVTQSSRYLVKRTGEKVFLECVQDMDHENMFWYRQDPGLGLRLIYFSYDVKMKEKGDIPEGYSVSREKKERFSLILESASTNQTSMYLCASSFWGWGQGAHRDNSPLHFGNGTRLTVT.

This rearrangement joins TRBV5-1 to TRBJ2-3; the D is unclear. Per the germline V gene, CDR1 is SGHRS and CDR2 is YFSETQ. The CDR3 is made up of 14 amino acids. V lost 0 bases, J lost 2 bases, and 7 bases lay in between. CDR3 nucleotide sequence: TGCGCCAGCAGCTTGGCACAGCCCACAGATACGCAGTATTTT. Residues: CASSLAQPTDTQYF.

The chain links TRBV3-1 (or the pseudogene TRBV3-2) to TRBJ1-6, with D possibly TRBD1 on 5 matching bases. The ends were cut back, 1 base at V and 10 bases at J, with 17 bases in the middle. This CDR3 is 16 amino acids long. CDR1 and CDR2 (germline): LGHDT, YNNKEL (reference sequence). Written as DNA, the CDR3 is TGTGCCAGCAGCCAAGGTTATGGGACGGGTGGGTCACCCCTCCACTTT. It is translated as CASSQGYGTGGSPLHF.

The chain uses TRBV7-9 and TRBJ2-2; D unresolved. CDR3 length: 13 amino acids. Germline V gene sequence: CDR1 SEHNR, CDR2 FQNEAQ (reference sequence). V lost 1 base, J lost 1 base, and 1 base lay in between. For the CDR3, the DNA is TGTGCCAGCAGCTTAGGGAACACCGGGGAGCTGTTTTTT. Amino acids: CASSLGNTGELFF.

The rearrangement joins TRBV7-2 to TRBJ2-7; TRBD2 matches at 8 bases. CDR1 and CDR2 (germline): SGHTA, FQGNSA. This CDR3 is built from 13 residues. Trimming took 6 bases from V and 7 from J; bases not matched to a gene: 8. The CDR3 DNA follows: TGTGCCAGCAGGGGAGCGGGAGCGGGGGAGCAGTACTTC. It specifies CASRGAGAGEQYF.

J is TRBJ1-6 and V is TRBV5-4; D is perhaps TRBD1 (6 bases). Germline CDR1 and CDR2: SGHNT and YYREEE (reference sequence). The CDR3 consists of 13 residues. Between the trimmed V and J ends, which lost 4 bases and 10 bases, there was a span of 12 bases. CDR3 protein: CASSPEGESPLHF. The CDR3 coding sequence is TGTGCCAGCAGCCCGGAGGGGGAGTCACCCCTCCACTTT. Together with reference TRBV5-4 and TRBJ1-6, the CDR3 gives the full variable domain: ETGVTQSPTHLIKTRGQQVTLRCSSQSGHNTVSWYQQALGQGPQFIFQYYREEENGRGNFPPRFSGLQFPNYSSELNVNALELDDSALYLCASSPEGESPLHFGNGTRLTVT.

The V and J genes are TRBV4-1 and TRBJ1-1; D gene ambiguous. Germline V lookup: CDR1 MGHRA, CDR2 YSYEKL. V was cut by 4 bases and J by 3 bases, with 18 bases left in between. The CDR3 length is 16 residues. Here the CDR3 DNA reads TGCGCCAGCAGCCCTCTCTTCATCAAAGGGTACACTGAAGCTTTCTTT. Translation gives CASSPLFIKGYTEAFF.

The chain is built from TRBV6-2 or TRBV6-3 and TRBJ2-7, with TRBD2 identical over 7 bases. CDR1 MNHEY and CDR2 SVGEGT come from the germline V gene. Trimming at V came to 6 bases and at J to 2 bases, leaving 7 bases not matched to a gene. This CDR3 contains 14 residues. CDR3 residues: CASSGGRPTYEQYF. In DNA, the CDR3 is TGTGCCAGCAGCGGGGGGAGGCCGACCTACGAGCAGTACTTC.

The chain carries TRBV18 and TRBJ2-7, with D perhaps being TRBD1 or TRBD2 (5 bases each). CDR1 and CDR2 (germline): KGHSH, LQKENI. The CDR3 loop spans 14 amino acids. V lost 3 bases and J lost 5, with 14 bases in between. The DNA of the CDR3 is TGTGCCAGCTCACCCCCGGGACGGGCCCACGAGCAGTACTTC. Translation gives CASSPPGRAHEQYF.

The chain joins TRBV30 to TRBJ2-1; 7 nucleotides align to TRBD2. The CDR3 spans 14 residues. V dropped 3 bases and J dropped 5; count of bases not matched to a gene: 7. CDR1 and CDR2 (germline): GTSNPN, SVGIG (reference sequence). The DNA for the CDR3 is TGTGCCTGGAGGAGGGGCGGGAGTCACAATGAGCAGTTCTTC. As protein: CAWRRGGSHNEQFF.

This chain links TRBV5-1 with TRBJ2-1; 12 bases map to TRBD2. V gave up 4 bases and J gave up 3 bases; unmatched junction bases: 2. Germline CDR1 is SGHRS and CDR2 is YFSETQ. The CDR3 is 15 amino acids. CDR3 in amino acids: CASSPGLAGYNEQFF. CDR3 sequence (DNA): TGCGCCAGCAGCCCGGGACTAGCGGGCTACAATGAGCAGTTCTTC.

This chain connects TRBV2 to TRBJ2-2; 10 positions match TRBD2. The germline CDR1 and CDR2 sequences are SNHLY and FYNNEI. This CDR3 region has 18 residues. V dropped 4 bases and J dropped 6; count of bases not matched to a gene: 14. This CDR3 is CASSGWTSGVWGPGELFF. For the CDR3, the DNA is TGTGCCAGCAGTGGGTGGACTAGCGGTGTGTGGGGACCCGGGGAGCTGTTTTTT. The full variable domain, in which reference TRBV2 and TRBJ2-2 provide the parts outside the CDR3, is EPEVTQTPSHQVTQMGQEVILRCVPISNHLYFYWYRQILGQKVEFLVSFYNNEISEKSEIFDDQFSVERPDGSNFTLKIRSTKLEDSAMYFCASSGWTSGVWGPGELFFGEGSRLTVL.

The chain joins TRBV11-2 to TRBJ2-2; tentative D call: TRBD2 (5 bases). The CDR3 is 16 residues long. The germline V gene encodes CDR1 SGHAT and CDR2 FQNNGV. The ends were cut back, 4 bases at V and 1 base at J, with 13 bases in the middle. CDR3 sequence reads: CASSSSSGENTGELFF. In DNA form, the CDR3 reads TGTGCCAGCAGCTCCTCTTCCGGGGAGAACACCGGGGAGCTGTTTTTT.

This chain uses TRBV7-4 with TRBJ1-2; D is unresolved. CDR1 SGHVT and CDR2 SQSDAQ come from the germline V gene. This CDR3 is built from 12 residues. Trimming shortened V by 6 bases and J by 7 bases, and 12 bases separated the two germline ends. CDR3 protein: CASSSPGLGYTF. CDR3 in DNA: TGTGCCAGCAGTTCCCCCGGGCTTGGCTACACCTTC.

The chain employs TRBV6-5 and TRBJ2-1, with 7 bases identical to TRBD1. The germline V gene encodes CDR1 MNHEY and CDR2 SVGAGI. V lost 7 bases, J lost 4 bases, and 1 base stayed unmatched. This CDR3 has 12 amino acids. Written as DNA, the CDR3 is TGTGCCAGCAAACAGGGGTACAATGAGCAGTTCTTC. Translation: CASKQGYNEQFF.

The V call is TRBV30, the J call TRBJ1-5; D not resolved. Trimming removed 1 base at V and 2 bases at J, with 6 bases between. The germline CDR1 and CDR2 sequences are GTSNPN and SVGIG (reference sequence). The CDR3 is 13 residues long. CDR3 coding DNA: TGTGCCTGGAGTGGACTGGGCAATCAGCCCCAGCATTTT. Translation gives CAWSGLGNQPQHF. The whole variable domain, filled in from reference TRBV30 and TRBJ1-5, reads SQTIHQWPATLVQPVGSPLSLECTVEGTSNPNLYWYRQAAGRGLQLLFYSVGIGQISSEVPQNLSASRPQDRQFILSSKKLLLSDSGFYLCAWSGLGNQPQHFGDGTRLSIL.

The CDR3 DNA sequence: TGTGCCAGCAGCTTGGGGACGGTAGCTAACTATGGCTACACCTTC. The encoded protein is CASSLGTVANYGYTF. The rearrangement joins TRBV5-5 to TRBJ1-2, with D unclear. The V and J ends lost 0 bases and 0 bases respectively, with 9 bases between them. This CDR3 comprises 15 residues. CDR1 SGHKS and CDR2 YYEKEE come from the germline V gene (reference sequence). Using reference TRBV5-5 and TRBJ1-2 for the parts outside the CDR3, the full variable domain is DAGVTQSPTHLIKTRGQQVTLRCSPISGHKSVSWYQQVLGQGPQFIFQYYEKEERGRGNFPDRFSARQFPNYSSELNVNALLLGDSALYLCASSLGTVANYGYTFGSGTRLTVV.

This chain links TRBV11-2 with TRBJ2-1; a weak D match, TRBD2 (6 bases). Germline assignment: CDR1 SGHAT and CDR2 FQNNGV. V gave up 4 bases and J gave up 3 bases, with 13 bases separating them. CDR3 size: 15 residues. The CDR3 nucleotides read TGTGCCAGCAGCTCATCGACGGGAGTCTACAATGAGCAGTTCTTC. Protein: CASSSSTGVYNEQFF. The complete variable domain, with remaining parts taken from reference TRBV11-2 and TRBJ2-1, reads EAGVAQSPRYKIIEKRQSVAFWCNPISGHATLYWYQQILGQGPKLLIQFQNNGVVDDSQLPKDRFSAERLKGVDSTLKIQPAKLEDSAVYLCASSSSTGVYNEQFFGPGTRLTVL.

In this sample, this clone turned up once. The chain employs TRBV18 and TRBJ2-3; D is unclear. The CDR3 length is 15 residues. The germline V and J ends were trimmed by 3 bases and 2 bases, with 12 bases remaining between them. Germline V gene sequence: CDR1 KGHSH, CDR2 LQKENI. CDR3 amino acids: CASSPDGRSTDTQYF. The CDR3 DNA reads as TGTGCCAGCTCACCGGACGGGCGTTCCACAGATACGCAGTATTTT. Supplemented by reference TRBV18 and TRBJ2-3, the full variable domain reads NAGVMQNPRHLVRRRGQEARLRCSPMKGHSHVYWYRQLPEEGLKFMVYLQKENIIDESGMPKERFSAEFPKEGPSILRIQQVVRGDSAAYFCASSPDGRSTDTQYFGPGTRLTVL.

The chain joins TRBV7-9 to TRBJ2-1, with a weak D call TRBD2 (5 bases). The CDR3 spans 14 residues. V dropped 8 bases and J dropped 7 bases, with 18 bases sitting between them. The germline V gene has CDR1 SEHNR and CDR2 FQNEAQ (reference sequence). In DNA form, the CDR3 reads TGTGCCAGCCAAGAGCACGGACCGGGAAATGAGCAGTTCTTC. Translation: CASQEHGPGNEQFF.

The chain joins TRBV28 to TRBJ1-2; D is unresolved. Between the trimmed V and J ends, which lost 2 bases and 8 bases, there was a span of 9 bases. CDR1 is MDHEN and CDR2 is SYDVKM in the germline V gene. This CDR3 has 12 amino acids. CDR3 loop: CASSLGRYGYTF. The CDR3 region has the DNA TGTGCCAGCAGTTTAGGGAGATACGGCTACACCTTC.

The sample holds one count of this clone. The chain combines TRBV28 with TRBJ1-2; D may be TRBD1 (5 bases). V lost 2 bases, J lost 7 bases, and 11 bases lay in between. This CDR3 has 13 amino acids. Germline values: CDR1 MDHEN, CDR2 SYDVKM. The CDR3: CASSLPGGSGYTF. The DNA of the CDR3 is TGTGCCAGCAGTTTACCGGGGGGTTCTGGCTACACCTTC.

V and J are TRBV11-1 and TRBJ1-4; unclear D gene. Trimming took off 5 bases at V and 0 bases at J, with 10 bases between the two ends. Germline assignment: CDR1 SGHAT and CDR2 FQDESV (reference sequence). There are 15 residues in the CDR3. CDR3 residues: CASSRDSATNEKLFF. Written as DNA, the CDR3 is TGTGCCAGCAGCCGTGATTCTGCAACTAATGAAAAACTGTTTTTT.

The chain combines TRBV28 with TRBJ1-2; the match to TRBD1 covers 9 bases. The J segment lost 7 bases and the V segment lost 3 bases, leaving 6 bases of the junction unmatched. CDR1 MDHEN and CDR2 SYDVKM come from the germline V gene. The CDR3 covers 14 residues. CDR3 region: CASSFGTGLGGYTF. CDR3 nucleotides: TGTGCCAGCAGTTTTGGGACAGGGCTCGGTGGCTACACCTTC.

The chain has TRBV5-5 and TRBJ2-3, with unresolved D. Germline V gene sequence: CDR1 SGHKS, CDR2 YYEKEE (reference sequence). This CDR3 contains 13 residues. The germline V and J ends were trimmed by 1 base and 2 bases, with 5 bases remaining between them. The CDR3 reads CASSLSPTDTQYF. DNA of the CDR3: TGTGCCAGCAGCTTGTCGCCCACAGATACGCAGTATTTT.

The rearrangement uses TRBV6-2 or TRBV6-3 and TRBJ1-1, with D unclear. CDR3 size: 14 residues. Trimming left V 6 bases short and J 5 bases short, with 16 bases between. Per the germline V gene, CDR1 is MNHEY and CDR2 is SVGEGT. The DNA for the CDR3 is TGTGCCAGCAGCCACCCAGACTTCGGGACTGAAGCTTTCTTT. It encodes CASSHPDFGTEAFF.